These T cell receptor beta chains were read from a single sample in a study of STAT3 mutations in large granular lymphocyte leukemia. The repertoire was sequenced with immunoSEQ multiplex PCR; TCRdb's copy has only in-frame clones and lacks some. The data show 17,000 or so clones, with roughly 90% seen just once and nearly 45% held by the top ten. Sequences were obtained from peripheral blood mononuclear cells. Receptor source: a man in his 60s with T-cell large granular lymphocyte leukemia. Some clones in this sample may be carry-over from other donors' samples. Each CDR3 is given with its conserved first and last residue. The D gene is left open where the match is weak. A clone size is listed for some rows: how often the clone was seen (once, few, many), or a class if it is expanded.

J gene: TRBJ2-7; clone size: NA; D gene: NA; V gene: TRBV14; CDR3 DNA: TGTGCCAGCAGCTCAGGGTACGAGCAGTACTTC; CDR3 protein: CASSSGYEQYF
J gene: TRBJ1-6; clone size: NA; D gene: NA; V gene: TRBV18; CDR3 DNA: TGTGCCAGCTCACCAGCGGCCAGCTCCTATAATTCACCCCTCCACTTT; CDR3 protein: CASSPAASSYNSPLHF
J gene: TRBJ2-7; clone size: NA; D gene: TRBD1; V gene: TRBV11-2; CDR3 DNA: TGTGCCAGCAGCCGCAGTGGCGGACAGGGCTACGAGCAGTACTTC; CDR3 protein: CASSRSGGQGYEQYF
J gene: TRBJ2-7; clone size: once; D gene: NA; V gene: TRBV6-6; CDR3 DNA: TGTGCCAGCAGTTACGGGGAGTTGGGTGAGCAGTACTTC; CDR3 protein: CASSYGELGEQYF
J gene: TRBJ1-4; clone size: NA; D gene: NA; V gene: TRBV30; CDR3 DNA: TGTGCCTGGAGTGAGTTTGGGCGTACTAATGAAAAACTGTTTTTT; CDR3 protein: CAWSEFGRTNEKLFF
J gene: TRBJ2-7; clone size: NA; D gene: NA; V gene: TRBV30; CDR3 DNA: TGTGCCTGGGGCGCGGGGATCCTATACGAGCAGTACTTC; CDR3 protein: CAWGAGILYEQYF
J gene: TRBJ2-1; clone size: NA; D gene: TRBD2; V gene: TRBV25-1; CDR3 DNA: TGTGCCAGCATCGCCCCAGCGGGAGTGGACAATGAGCAGTTCTTC; CDR3 protein: CASIAPAGVDNEQFF
J gene: TRBJ1-5; clone size: NA; D gene: NA; V gene: TRBV18; CDR3 DNA: TGTGCCAGCTCACCTGGGACACCGGGCAGCAATCAGCCCCAGCATTTT; CDR3 protein: CASSPGTPGSNQPQHF
J gene: TRBJ2-2; clone size: NA; D gene: NA; V gene: TRBV30; CDR3 DNA: TGTGCCTGGAGTTTCTCTAGAGGCGGGGAGCTGTTTTTT; CDR3 protein: CAWSFSRGGELFF
J gene: TRBJ2-7; clone size: NA; D gene: TRBD1; V gene: TRBV29-1; CDR3 DNA: TGCAGCGTCCAGGGGGTCGGCTACGAGCAGTACTTC; CDR3 protein: CSVQGVGYEQYF
J gene: TRBJ2-3; clone size: few; D gene: NA; V gene: TRBV30; CDR3 DNA: TGTGCCTGGAAGGCTGGATTATTCTCAGATACGCAGTATTTT; CDR3 protein: CAWKAGLFSDTQYF
J gene: TRBJ2-5; clone size: NA; D gene: NA; V gene: TRBV27; CDR3 DNA: TGTGCCAGCAGTTTTGCGACAGAGGGGACCCAGTACTTC; CDR3 protein: CASSFATEGTQYF
J gene: TRBJ2-1; clone size: NA; D gene: NA; V gene: TRBV7-9; CDR3 DNA: TGTGCCAGCAGCTTGTCCGCCCCGAGCTCCTACAATGAGCAGTTCTTC; CDR3 protein: CASSLSAPSSYNEQFF
J gene: TRBJ2-1; clone size: NA; D gene: NA; V gene: TRBV7-3; CDR3 DNA: TGTGCCAGCAGCCGGACTCGGGACTCAGACAATGAGCAGTTCTTC; CDR3 protein: CASSRTRDSDNEQFF
J gene: TRBJ2-3; clone size: NA; D gene: TRBD2; V gene: TRBV7-2; CDR3 DNA: TGTGCCAGCAGCTTAGGACTAGCGGGAGGGCCGTCGCAGTATTTT; CDR3 protein: CASSLGLAGGPSQYF
J gene: TRBJ2-5; clone size: NA; D gene: NA; V gene: TRBV19; CDR3 DNA: TGTGCCAGTAGTATCGGCCAGGGCCAAGAGACCCAGTACTTC; CDR3 protein: CASSIGQGQETQYF
J gene: TRBJ2-7; clone size: few; D gene: NA; V gene: TRBV10-1; CDR3 DNA: TGCGCCAGCAGTGAGTGGGGACGCAACGAGCAGTACTTC; CDR3 protein: CASSEWGRNEQYF
J gene: TRBJ2-5; clone size: NA; D gene: NA; V gene: TRBV18; CDR3 DNA: TGTGCCAGCTCACCGGTACAGCCGGCAGAGACCCAGTACTTC; CDR3 protein: CASSPVQPAETQYF
J gene: TRBJ2-7; clone size: NA; D gene: TRBD2; V gene: TRBV29-1; CDR3 DNA: TGCAGCGTTGAAGGGGGACTAGCGGGAGGATCCTACGAGCAGTACTTC; CDR3 protein: CSVEGGLAGGSYEQYF
J gene: TRBJ1-4; clone size: NA; D gene: NA; V gene: TRBV2; CDR3 DNA: TGTGCCAGTCAAGGGGGGGGCGGTAATGAAAAACTGTTTTTT; CDR3 protein: CASQGGGGNEKLFF
J gene: TRBJ1-4; clone size: NA; D gene: NA; V gene: TRBV28; CDR3 DNA: TGTGCCAGCAGTTTGAGGACACCACAAAAACTGTTTTTT; CDR3 protein: CASSLRTPQKLFF
J gene: TRBJ1-5; clone size: NA; D gene: TRBD1; V gene: TRBV7-2; CDR3 DNA: TGTGCCAGCAGTCCAGACAGGGGTGGCAATCAGCCCCAGCATTTT; CDR3 protein: CASSPDRGGNQPQHF
J gene: TRBJ1-2; clone size: NA; D gene: NA; V gene: TRBV30; CDR3 DNA: TGTGCCTGGGCCACAAGGGTGCGGGGTAACTATGGCTACACCTTC; CDR3 protein: CAWATRVRGNYGYTF
J gene: TRBJ2-7; clone size: NA; D gene: NA; V gene: TRBV28; CDR3 DNA: TGTGCCAGCACCTATATCCCTCGGCACCCAGGGGATCCCTACGAGCAGTACTTC; CDR3 protein: CASTYIPRHPGDPYEQYF
J gene: TRBJ1-1; clone size: NA; D gene: TRBD1; V gene: TRBV6-5; CDR3 DNA: TGTGCCAGCAGTTACGGGGACAGCGGTAACACTGAAGCTTTCTTT; CDR3 protein: CASSYGDSGNTEAFF
J gene: TRBJ2-7; clone size: NA; D gene: NA; V gene: TRBV6-5; CDR3 DNA: TGTGCCAGCGGCTTAGGTTACTACGAGCAGTACTTC; CDR3 protein: CASGLGYYEQYF
J gene: TRBJ1-1; clone size: NA; D gene: NA; V gene: TRBV23-1; CDR3 DNA: TGCGCCAGCATTCGGGTGTATCTCGGAGACATGAACACTGAAGCTTTCTTT; CDR3 protein: CASIRVYLGDMNTEAFF
J gene: TRBJ2-7; clone size: NA; D gene: TRBD1; V gene: TRBV29-1; CDR3 DNA: TGCAGCGTGGGACAGGGGCGGAAAAACGAGCAGTACTTC; CDR3 protein: CSVGQGRKNEQYF
J gene: TRBJ2-7; clone size: NA; D gene: NA; V gene: TRBV28; CDR3 DNA: TGTGCCAGCAGTACCGATAGACTTAGCTCCTACGAGCAGTACTTC; CDR3 protein: CASSTDRLSSYEQYF
J gene: TRBJ2-2; clone size: NA; D gene: TRBD2; V gene: TRBV5-1; CDR3 DNA: TGCGCCAGCAGCCTCCTCTCCAGCGGGAGGGCCAGCACCGGGGAGCTGTTTTTT; CDR3 protein: CASSLLSSGRASTGELFF
J gene: TRBJ1-1; clone size: NA; D gene: NA; V gene: TRBV2; CDR3 DNA: TGTGCCAGCACCCCCGCCGGGGGAAAGAACACTGAAGCTTTCTTT; CDR3 protein: CASTPAGGKNTEAFF
J gene: TRBJ2-1; clone size: NA; D gene: TRBD2; V gene: TRBV7-8; CDR3 DNA: TGTGCCAGCAGCTCACTAAATACCGGGACTAGCGCGTTCTTC; CDR3 protein: CASSSLNTGTSAFF
J gene: TRBJ2-3; clone size: NA; D gene: TRBD2; V gene: TRBV29-1; CDR3 DNA: TGCAGCGTTGAGGGGGGAGTGGCGGGAGTCGGTACAGATACGCAGTATTTT; CDR3 protein: CSVEGGVAGVGTDTQYF
J gene: TRBJ1-2; clone size: NA; D gene: NA; V gene: TRBV5-4; CDR3 DNA: TGTGCCAGCAGCCCCCCGCAGGGCACTAACTATGGCTACACCTTC; CDR3 protein: CASSPPQGTNYGYTF
J gene: TRBJ2-5; clone size: NA; D gene: NA; V gene: TRBV6-6; CDR3 DNA: TGTGCCAGCAGTTACTCGAGTGGGCAAGAGACCCAGTACTTC; CDR3 protein: CASSYSSGQETQYF
J gene: TRBJ2-3; clone size: NA; D gene: NA; V gene: TRBV7-3; CDR3 DNA: TGTGCCAGCAGCTTAACAGGACCAGGGATAGATACGCAGTATTTT; CDR3 protein: CASSLTGPGIDTQYF
J gene: TRBJ1-6; clone size: NA; D gene: TRBD1; V gene: TRBV18; CDR3 DNA: TGTGCCAGCTCACTCCAGGACAGGAATTCACCCCTCCACTTT; CDR3 protein: CASSLQDRNSPLHF
J gene: TRBJ2-3; clone size: NA; D gene: TRBD2; V gene: TRBV10-3; CDR3 DNA: TGTGCCATCAGTGACCGGACTAGCGGGGGCACAGATACGCAGTATTTT; CDR3 protein: CAISDRTSGGTDTQYF
J gene: TRBJ2-7; clone size: NA; D gene: NA; V gene: TRBV5-1; CDR3 DNA: TGCGCCAGCAGCCAGACCGGGACTTCCTACGAGCAGTACTTC; CDR3 protein: CASSQTGTSYEQYF
J gene: TRBJ2-5; clone size: NA; D gene: TRBD2; V gene: TRBV18; CDR3 DNA: TGTGCCAGCTCACCACTTACTAGCGGGCTTCAAGAGACCCAGTACTTC; CDR3 protein: CASSPLTSGLQETQYF
J gene: TRBJ2-2; clone size: NA; D gene: TRBD1; V gene: TRBV28; CDR3 DNA: TGTGCCAGCAGCTCAACCGGGACAGGGGACACCGGGGAGCTGTTTTTT; CDR3 protein: CASSSTGTGDTGELFF
J gene: TRBJ1-6; clone size: NA; D gene: NA; V gene: TRBV27; CDR3 DNA: TGTGCCAGCAGTTTAACGAGGGGTGGGGCGGGGTATTCACCCCTCCACTTT; CDR3 protein: CASSLTRGGAGYSPLHF
J gene: TRBJ2-1; clone size: NA; D gene: NA; V gene: TRBV4-1; CDR3 DNA: TGCGCCAGCAGCCAAGTCGCAGGGTTCGGAGATGAGCAGTTCTTC; CDR3 protein: CASSQVAGFGDEQFF
J gene: TRBJ2-5; clone size: NA; D gene: NA; V gene: TRBV18; CDR3 DNA: TGTGCCAGCTCACCGGGGGGTACGGAGACCCAGTACTTC; CDR3 protein: CASSPGGTETQYF
J gene: TRBJ1-4; clone size: NA; D gene: NA; V gene: TRBV14; CDR3 DNA: TGTGCCAGCAGCCAAGATATCGGATTAGGAGGTGAAAAACTGTTTTTT; CDR3 protein: CASSQDIGLGGEKLFF
J gene: TRBJ2-4; clone size: NA; D gene: TRBD1; V gene: TRBV6-5; CDR3 DNA: TGTGCCAGCAGGGACAGGGGGGCCCCGAGGATTCAGTACTTC; CDR3 protein: CASRDRGAPRIQYF
J gene: TRBJ1-5; clone size: NA; D gene: NA; V gene: TRBV5-1; CDR3 DNA: TGCGCCAGCAGCTTGGGGCCGCGAGCTGGGCCGGATCAGCCCCAGCATTTT; CDR3 protein: CASSLGPRAGPDQPQHF
J gene: TRBJ2-3; clone size: NA; D gene: TRBD2; V gene: TRBV5-1; CDR3 DNA: TGCGCCAGCAGCCCCCGGGGTAGCGGGAGTAGAGATACGCAGTATTTT; CDR3 protein: CASSPRGSGSRDTQYF
J gene: TRBJ2-7; clone size: NA; D gene: NA; V gene: TRBV28; CDR3 DNA: TGTGCCAGCAGTCCCGGAAGGCCTCGCCTATACGAGCAGTACTTC; CDR3 protein: CASSPGRPRLYEQYF
J gene: TRBJ1-2; clone size: NA; D gene: NA; V gene: TRBV28; CDR3 DNA: TGTGCCAGCAGGGGGGTTGCGGAGCCGGTTAACTATGGCTACACCTTC; CDR3 protein: CASRGVAEPVNYGYTF
J gene: TRBJ2-1; clone size: NA; D gene: TRBD2; V gene: TRBV9; CDR3 DNA: TGTGCCAGCAGCGTAGTAAGCGGGACTTACAATGAGCAGTTCTTC; CDR3 protein: CASSVVSGTYNEQFF
J gene: TRBJ2-5; clone size: NA; D gene: NA; V gene: TRBV7-2; CDR3 DNA: TGTGCCAGCAGCTTAGTGACTCAAGAGACCCAGTACTTC; CDR3 protein: CASSLVTQETQYF
J gene: TRBJ2-5; clone size: once; D gene: NA; V gene: TRBV5-1; CDR3 DNA: TGCGCCAGCAGCCCGACTGGCTGGGAGACCCAGTACTTC; CDR3 protein: CASSPTGWETQYF
J gene: TRBJ2-7; clone size: NA; D gene: TRBD1; V gene: TRBV9; CDR3 DNA: TGTGCCAGCGCCCCTCAACCCGGACAGGGGACCTACGAGCAGTACTTC; CDR3 protein: CASAPQPGQGTYEQYF